This T cell receptor (beta chain) was sequenced during a study of T cell changes during pregnancy in multiple sclerosis. The CDR3 sequence is 12 residues long. Germline CDR1 is LNHDA and CDR2 is SQIVND (reference sequence). The ends were cut back, 6 bases at V and 5 bases at J, with 8 bases in the middle. Libraries were prepared by immunoSEQ multiplex PCR; TCRdb keeps only in-frame clonotypes and omits some of them. The sample shows under 85,000 clones, roughly nine tenths of them seen only once. The input for sequencing was peripheral blood, taken after pregnancy. The chain carries TRBV19 and TRBJ2-4; D gene ambiguous. This receptor was obtained from a female donor in good health, enrolled as a control in a pregnancy study. The CDR3 DNA is TGTGCCAGTAGCCCCCTCGAAAACATTCAGTACTTC. This codes for CASSPLENIQYF.